This record concerns one T cell receptor (beta chain) sequence. The target antigen is unknown. The data were taken from a study of radiation and T cells in renal cell carcinoma. Time point of the sample: baseline pretreatment blood. The sample's treatment: 15 Gy SBRT to primary tumor, nephrectomy 4 weeks later. Radiation-treated patients gave blood at baseline, week 2 and week 4. The tumor was a clear cell renal cell carcinoma. Assay used: immunoSEQ multiplex PCR; TCRdb lists only in-frame clones, some missing. The repertoire includes around 64,000 clones, around 80% of them detected once, and approximately 6.8% sits in the top ten. Points from the study as a whole: Top tumor clonotypes rose in blood 2 weeks post-radiation, then contracted. Without pretreatment biopsies, baseline tumor clonotype presence was undetermined.

The receptor was isolated from a man in his sixties with renal cell carcinoma. The source material was blood, sampled from a patient whose treatment included radiotherapy and nephrectomy.

CDR3 protein: CASSVALAITDTQYF. The CDR3 DNA reads TGTGCCAGCAGCGTAGCACTAGCGATTACAGATACGCAGTATTTT. The rearrangement joins TRBV9 to TRBJ2-3; 7 positions agree with TRBD2. V was clipped by 0 bases and J by 3 bases; unmatched bases: 4. The CDR3 has 15 residues. Germline loops: CDR1 SGDLS, CDR2 YYNGEE.